These T cell receptor beta chains were read from a single sample in a study of metastatic and nonmetastatic thyroid tumors. TCRdb reanalyzed the PCR reads with MiXCR. The sample holds around 61,000 clones, 25% to 30% seen once. The sequencing input was blood. The receptors come from a female donor with papillary thyroid cancer or a benign thyroid nodule (not recorded which). Some clones in this sample may be carry-over from other donors' samples. Each CDR3 is given with its conserved first and last residue. D genes are given only for firm matches. A row's size may be missing; if present it is once, few, many or a size class.

V: TRBV6-1; size: few; D: .; length: 15; J: TRBJ2-3; CDR3: CASSGTPEGTDTQYF; DNA: TGTGCCAGCAGTGGAACTCCTGAGGGCACAGATACGCAGTATTTT
V: TRBV20-1; size: .; D: .; length: 16; J: TRBJ1-5; CDR3: CSARPLANVAAQPQHF; DNA: TGCAGTGCTAGACCCCTCGCCAACGTCGCGGCTCAGCCCCAGCATTTT
V: TRBV5-1; size: .; D: .; length: 16; J: TRBJ2-2; CDR3: CASSLNSQANTGELFF; DNA: TGCGCCAGCAGTCTAAACAGCCAAGCGAACACCGGGGAGCTGTTTTTT
V: TRBV11-3; size: .; D: TRBD1; length: 15; J: TRBJ2-3; CDR3: CASSLGQGAADTQYF; DNA: TGTGCCAGCAGCCTTGGACAGGGGGCTGCAGATACGCAGTATTTT
V: TRBV6-1; size: .; D: .; length: 16; J: TRBJ1-2; CDR3: CASSETEAQISGAYTF; DNA: TGTGCCAGCAGTGAAACAGAGGCCCAAATTTCCGGGGCCTACACCTTC
V: TRBV12-3/TRBV12-4; size: .; D: TRBD1; length: 12; J: TRBJ1-1; CDR3: CASSFDRAKAFF; DNA: TGTGCCAGCAGTTTTGACAGGGCGAAGGCTTTCTTT
V: TRBV12-3/TRBV12-4; size: medium-sized; D: TRBD2; length: 15; J: TRBJ2-1; CDR3: CASSSRASGLDEQFF; DNA: TGTGCCAGCAGTTCGAGGGCTAGCGGGTTAGATGAGCAGTTCTTC
V: TRBV11-2; size: .; D: TRBD2; length: 16; J: TRBJ2-1; CDR3: CASSLEISGRHNEQFF; DNA: TGTGCCAGCAGCTTAGAAATTAGCGGGAGACACAATGAGCAGTTCTTC
V: TRBV19; size: many; D: TRBD1; length: 16; J: TRBJ1-1; CDR3: CASSPRTGAQVTEAFF; DNA: TGTGCCAGTAGTCCCCGGACAGGGGCACAGGTGACTGAAGCTTTCTTT
V: TRBV20-1; size: .; D: TRBD1; length: 15; J: TRBJ1-6; CDR3: CSARDRTGSNSPLHF; DNA: TGCAGTGCTAGAGATCGGACAGGGTCAAATTCACCCCTCCACTTT
V: TRBV5-1; size: .; D: .; length: 14; J: TRBJ2-5; CDR3: CASTGQNGQETQYF; DNA: TGCGCCAGCACTGGACAAAATGGCCAAGAGACCCAGTACTTC
V: TRBV7-8; size: .; D: TRBD1; length: 15; J: TRBJ2-3; CDR3: CASSTGQGNTDTQYF; DNA: TGTGCCAGCAGCACGGGACAGGGGAACACAGATACGCAGTATTTT
V: TRBV28; size: few; D: .; length: 13; J: TRBJ2-7; CDR3: CASSLNFGYEQYF; DNA: TGTGCCAGCAGCTTAAATTTCGGGTACGAGCAGTACTTC
V: TRBV19; size: few; D: .; length: 14; J: TRBJ2-3; CDR3: CASSIFTSTDTQYF; DNA: TGTGCCAGTAGTATATTCACCAGCACAGATACGCAGTATTTT
V: TRBV6-1; size: few; D: TRBD2; length: 17; J: TRBJ2-2; CDR3: CASSRERLAANTGELFF; DNA: TGTGCCAGCAGCCGGGAGCGACTAGCGGCTAACACCGGGGAGCTGTTTTTT
V: TRBV4-3; size: .; D: .; length: 17; J: TRBJ2-4; CDR3: CASSSAFQGFAKNIQYF; DNA: TGCGCCAGCAGCAGCGCTTTTCAGGGGTTTGCCAAAAACATTCAGTACTTC
V: TRBV25-1; size: medium-sized; D: .; length: 12; J: TRBJ1-2; CDR3: CASSVQVGGYTF; DNA: TGTGCCAGCAGCGTTCAGGTTGGGGGCTACACCTTC
V: TRBV28; size: few; D: .; length: 14; J: TRBJ1-1; CDR3: CASSPENMNTEAFF; DNA: TGTGCCAGCAGTCCCGAAAACATGAACACTGAAGCTTTCTTT
V: TRBV7-2; size: few; D: .; length: 16; J: TRBJ2-5; CDR3: CASSLGPRGIQETQYF; DNA: TGTGCCAGCAGCTTAGGGCCCCGGGGGATCCAAGAGACCCAGTACTTC
V: TRBV5-6; size: .; D: .; length: 15; J: TRBJ1-2; CDR3: CASSSPREVYYGYTF; DNA: TGTGCCAGCAGCTCCCCCCGGGAAGTCTACTATGGCTACACCTTC
V: TRBV12-3/TRBV12-4; size: many; D: TRBD1; length: 15; J: TRBJ1-2; CDR3: CASSFGGTGGYGYTF; DNA: TGTGCCAGCAGTTTTGGTGGGACAGGGGGTTATGGCTACACCTTC
V: TRBV3-1; size: few; D: .; length: 14; J: TRBJ1-2; CDR3: CASSHPARGESYTF; DNA: TGTGCCAGCAGCCACCCCGCCCGGGGGGAGAGCTACACCTTC
V: TRBV3-1; size: .; D: TRBD2; length: 16; J: TRBJ2-1; CDR3: CASSQTRGGLSNEQFF; DNA: TGTGCCAGCAGCCAAACCCGGGGGGGCCTTTCCAATGAGCAGTTCTTC
V: TRBV6-1; size: few; D: TRBD1; length: 13; J: TRBJ1-2; CDR3: CASSEVTGSGYTF; DNA: TGTGCCAGCAGTGAAGTGACAGGGAGTGGCTACACCTTC
V: TRBV10-2; size: .; D: .; length: 13; J: TRBJ1-1; CDR3: CASRQQVNTEAFF; DNA: TGCGCCAGCAGACAACAGGTGAACACTGAAGCTTTCTTT
V: TRBV10-2; size: few; D: .; length: 13; J: TRBJ2-3; CDR3: CALGGFGTDTQYF; DNA: TGCGCCTTGGGGGGATTTGGCACAGATACGCAGTATTTT
V: TRBV7-8; size: .; D: TRBD2; length: 18; J: TRBJ2-7; CDR3: CASSLASGAPGVSYEQYF; DNA: TGTGCCAGCAGCTTAGCTAGCGGGGCTCCGGGGGTCTCCTACGAGCAGTACTTC
V: TRBV5-1; size: .; D: .; length: 13; J: TRBJ1-2; CDR3: CASSQDTSYGYTF; DNA: TGCGCCAGCAGCCAGGACACCAGTTATGGCTACACCTTC
V: TRBV6-6; size: few; D: .; length: 14; J: TRBJ2-2; CDR3: CASSYSENTGELFF; DNA: TGTGCCAGCAGTTACTCTGAGAACACCGGGGAGCTGTTTTTT